The clone carrying this TCR beta chain was counted a single time. In the study's own analysis: Estimation of nucleated cell counts relied on the amplification of reference gene primers. Data came from immunoSEQ multiplex PCR; TCRdb stores just in-frame clones and leaves some out. The V and J calls and clone size come from that table; D and trimming were worked out from the DNA. Here the sample spans under 55,000 clones, over 75% being singletons. The record originates from a study of blood T cell repertoires in COVID-19. Turning to the study itself: PBMCs, B-cell-depleted T cells, or T cells provided the cDNA or gDNA that made up the material.

Between the trimmed V and J ends, which lost 4 bases and 0 bases, there was a span of 6 bases. Germline-derived CDR1 and CDR2 are MNHNY and SVGAGI (reference sequence). The CDR3 totals 14 residues. Sequenced input: peripheral blood. The TCR was taken from a human donor in a cohort sampled during active COVID-19. V gene TRBV6-6 combines with J gene TRBJ1-4, with unresolved D. In DNA form, the CDR3 reads TGTGCCAGCAGTTTAGAATCAACTAATGAAAAACTGTTTTTT. Its protein product is CASSLESTNEKLFF.